This T cell receptor beta chain derives from a study of blood T cell repertoires in COVID-19. The Seattle patients, enrolled during active infection, were followed longitudinally. Authors' methods: The assay estimated nucleated cells by amplifying reference gene primers. Profiled with immunoSEQ multiplex PCR; TCRdb holds only in-frame clones, not every one. The V and J calls and clone size were taken over from that table, and D and trimming were inferred from the DNA. Counted here are 350,000 to 400,000 clones, around 92% occurring once; the ten biggest clones make up around 3%. The trim removed 0 bases at V and 3 bases at J, leaving 8 bases unmatched. The CDR3 is 18 residues long. Germline CDR1 and CDR2: SGHKS and YYEKEE (reference sequence).

The V call is TRBV5-5, the J call TRBJ2-5; 13 bases are shared with TRBD2. The receptor comes from a woman aged 25 to 39 with COVID-19, enrolled during active disease. Sequenced: peripheral blood. Here the CDR3 reads CASSLVLGGTSGKETQYF. CDR3 nucleotides: TGTGCCAGCAGCTTGGTGCTTGGGGGGACTAGCGGGAAAGAGACCCAGTACTTC. The variable domain in full, completed from reference TRBV5-5 and TRBJ2-5, reads DAGVTQSPTHLIKTRGQQVTLRCSPISGHKSVSWYQQVLGQGPQFIFQYYEKEERGRGNFPDRFSARQFPNYSSELNVNALLLGDSALYLCASSLVLGGTSGKETQYFGPGTRLLVL.